These 15 T cell receptor beta chains originate from one sample sequenced in a study of blood T cell repertoires in COVID-19. Using immunoSEQ multiplex PCR, the repertoire was profiled, and TCRdb retains in-frame clones only, with some absent. Of roughly 70,000 clones in the sample, about 92% were seen once. The specimen was peripheral blood. Every receptor here comes from a man between 50 and 59 years old with COVID-19, enrolled during active disease.

The V call is TRBV15, the J call TRBJ2-2; TRBD2 matches at 7 bases. Germline CDR1 is LNHNV and CDR2 is YYDKDF (reference sequence). J lost 2 bases, V lost 4 bases, and 10 bases had no gene match. The CDR3 consists of 17 residues. The CDR3 is CATSTSRLAGNTGELFF. The CDR3 bases are TGTGCCACCAGCACCTCAAGACTAGCAGGAAACACCGGGGAGCTGTTTTTT.

The V call is TRBV7-2, the J call TRBJ2-1; 7 bases agree with TRBD2. V trimming: 6 bases; J trimming: 6 bases; junction bases outside the gene matches: 5. The CDR3 consists of 13 residues. The V gene's germline CDR1 is SGHTA and CDR2 FQGNSA. CDR3 nucleotides: TGTGCCAGCAGGCCGGGACTAATCAATGAGCAGTTCTTC. Translation gives CASRPGLINEQFF.

The rearrangement uses TRBV2 and TRBJ1-1; 8 nucleotides align to TRBD1. In germline, CDR1 is SNHLY, CDR2 FYNNEI. V dropped 6 bases and J dropped 4; count of bases not matched to a gene: 7. The CDR3 extends over 14 amino acids. As DNA, the CDR3 is TGTGCCAGCAGCCGCACAGGGGGGATCACTGAAGCTTTCTTT. Protein sequence: CASSRTGGITEAFF.

J is TRBJ1-2 and V is TRBV5-5; 8 nucleotides agree with TRBD1. Germline CDR1 SGHKS, CDR2 YYEKEE (reference sequence). Unmatched junction bases numbered 10, after V lost 4 bases and J lost 5 bases. The CDR3 length is 15 residues. CDR3 loop: CASSRAGTGVYGYTF. In nucleotides, the CDR3 is TGTGCCAGCAGCAGAGCCGGGACAGGCGTGTATGGCTACACCTTC.

This rearrangement joins TRBV7-8 to TRBJ2-7; TRBD1 matches 10 bases. This CDR3 region has 16 residues. V lost 1 base and J lost 2; bases outside the gene matches: 5. Looked up from germline, CDR1 is SGHVS and CDR2 is FQNEAQ. Here the CDR3 reads CASSLERTGGAYEQYF. The CDR3 DNA follows: TGTGCCAGCAGCTTAGAGAGGACAGGGGGGGCCTACGAGCAGTACTTC.

The V gene is TRBV15, the J gene TRBJ2-1; TRBD2 is a possible D gene (6 bases). The CDR3 contains 13 residues. The germline CDR1 and CDR2 sequences are LNHNV and YYDKDF (reference sequence). Trimming shortened V by 5 bases and J by 2 bases, and 7 bases separated the two germline ends. The CDR3 reads CATSPSAYNEQFF. CDR3 coding DNA: TGTGCCACCAGCCCTAGCGCCTACAATGAGCAGTTCTTC.

The rearrangement uses TRBV10-3 and TRBJ2-5, with a weak D call TRBD2 (5 bases). The germline V and J ends were trimmed by 7 bases and 5 bases, with 11 bases remaining between them. Germline CDR1 reads ENHRY; CDR2 reads SYGVKD. The CDR3 has 12 amino acids. The CDR3 protein is CAINPGGETQYF. In DNA, the CDR3 is TGTGCCATCAATCCGGGCGGGGAGACCCAGTACTTC.

The chain combines TRBV27 with TRBJ2-7, with unresolved D. The CDR3 runs 14 residues. CDR1 MNHEY and CDR2 SMNVEV come from the germline V gene (reference sequence). Trimming took 0 bases from V and 5 from J, leaving 11 bases between them. Here the CDR3 reads CASSLSISIHEQYF. CDR3 in DNA: TGTGCCAGCAGTTTATCGATTTCTATCCACGAGCAGTACTTC.

This clone was detected once. The sample contains more than one DNA sequence encoding this CDR3. V gene TRBV6-1 combines with J gene TRBJ2-1, with 8 bases identical to TRBD2. The V segment lost 2 bases and the J segment 1 base; nucleotides outside the gene matches: 1. Per germline, CDR1 MNHNS and CDR2 SASEGT. The CDR3 loop spans 15 amino acids. The CDR3 loop is CASSELAGSYNEQFF. As DNA, the CDR3 is TGTGCCAGCAGTGAATTAGCGGGATCCTACAATGAGCAGTTCTTC.

The V call is TRBV7-3, the J call TRBJ1-2, with D possibly being TRBD1 (5 bases). Trimming shortened V by 2 bases and J by 5 bases, and 15 bases separated the two germline ends. Looked up from germline, CDR1 is SGHTA and CDR2 is FQGTGA. This CDR3 contains 15 residues. The CDR3 protein is CASSLDGGMGYGYTF. CDR3 sequence (DNA): TGTGCCAGCAGCTTAGACGGGGGAATGGGGTATGGCTACACCTTC. The full variable domain, rest sourced from reference TRBV7-3 and TRBJ1-2, is GAGVSQTPSNKVTEKGKYVELRCDPISGHTALYWYRQSLGQGPEFLIYFQGTGAADDSGLPNDRFFAVRPEGSVSTLKIQRTERGDSAVYLCASSLDGGMGYGYTFGSGTRLTVV.

The V gene is TRBV7-6, the J gene TRBJ2-5; no firm D call. The CDR3 is 13 residues long. In germline, CDR1 is SGHVS, CDR2 FNYEAQ. V was shortened by 1 base and J by 1 base, with 4 bases between the two germline ends. CDR3: CASSLGSQETQYF. CDR3 DNA: TGTGCCAGCAGCTTAGGCAGCCAAGAGACCCAGTACTTC.

The CDR3 loop reads CASSFNRGGEQFF. In nucleotides, the CDR3 is TGTGCCAGCTCGTTCAACCGGGGGGGTGAGCAGTTCTTC. This chain uses TRBV18 with TRBJ2-1; 8 positions match TRBD2. The CDR3 runs 13 residues. V was pared by 6 bases and J by 9 bases, with 7 bases of the junction left unmatched. Per the germline V gene, CDR1 is KGHSH and CDR2 is LQKENI.

The chain links TRBV7-2 to TRBJ1-5, with TRBD1 matching over 8 bases. J was trimmed by 3 bases and V by 4 bases; bases with no gene match: 5. This CDR3 is built from 15 residues. The germline V gene has CDR1 SGHTA and CDR2 FQGNSA. This CDR3 is CASSSGQAINQPQHF. CDR3 DNA sequence: TGTGCCAGCAGCTCGGGACAGGCTATCAATCAGCCCCAGCATTTT.

This clone was counted once. V and J are TRBV29-1 and TRBJ2-1; no firm D call. The CDR3 has 16 amino acids. Deletions cut 4 bases from V and 0 bases from J, with 16 bases between. The germline CDR1 and CDR2 sequences are SQVTM and ANQGSEA. CDR3 loop: CSVVISSLYSYNEQFF. Here the CDR3 DNA reads TGCAGCGTTGTTATTAGTTCCCTCTACTCCTACAATGAGCAGTTCTTC.

This chain connects TRBV30 to TRBJ2-3; TRBD1 is a possible D gene (6 bases). The CDR3 is made up of 17 amino acids. Germline CDR1 reads GTSNPN; CDR2 reads SVGIG (reference sequence). V was clipped by 3 bases and J by 0 bases, with 19 bases between them. CDR3 sequence (DNA): TGTGCCTGGAGGCCGGACTCAGGACAGCCAAGCACAGATACGCAGTATTTT. This sequence encodes CAWRPDSGQPSTDTQYF.